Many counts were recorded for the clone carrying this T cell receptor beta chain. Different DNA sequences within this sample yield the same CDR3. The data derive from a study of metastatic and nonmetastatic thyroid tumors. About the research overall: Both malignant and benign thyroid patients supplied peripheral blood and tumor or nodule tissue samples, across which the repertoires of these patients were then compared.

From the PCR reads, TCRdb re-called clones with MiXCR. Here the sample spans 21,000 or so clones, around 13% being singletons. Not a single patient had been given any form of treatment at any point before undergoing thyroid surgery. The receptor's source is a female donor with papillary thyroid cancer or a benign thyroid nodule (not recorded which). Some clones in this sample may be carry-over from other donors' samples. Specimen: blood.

CDR3 loop: CASSGLAGGPYQETQYF. The CDR3 DNA is TGTGCCAGCAGTGGACTAGCGGGGGGACCGTACCAAGAGACCCAGTACTTC. V and J are TRBV6-1 and TRBJ2-5; the match to TRBD2 covers 13 bases. Trimming cost V 4 bases and J 0 bases; bases outside gene matches: 5. The germline V gene has CDR1 MNHNS and CDR2 SASEGT. The CDR3 covers 17 residues.